This T cell receptor beta chain was captured by sequencing in a study of blood T cell repertoires in COVID-19. Across the study: From the United States, Italy and Spain came samples of acute and convalescent COVID-19. The cDNA or gDNA used as material had been derived from T cells, B-cell-depleted T cells, or PBMCs.

Germline CDR1 and CDR2: MNHEY and SMNVEV (reference sequence). This CDR3 has 16 residues. Trimming removed 6 bases at V and 4 bases at J, with 21 bases between. Original processing methods: Estimation of nucleated cell counts was performed using reference gene primer amplification. Assay used: immunoSEQ multiplex PCR; TCRdb lists only in-frame clones, some missing. D and trimming were read from the DNA, whereas the V and J calls and clone size are those reported in that table. The sample has 250,000 or so clones, roughly 89% seen once. This clone was observed a handful of times. Source material: peripheral blood. The origin of this receptor is a woman in her thirties or forties who had recovered from COVID-19. The J gene is TRBJ1-2, the V gene TRBV27, with D uncertain. The CDR3 DNA reads TGTGCCAGCAGACCGCGGGGAGGGATCACCATCTATGGCTACACCTTC. Protein product: CASRPRGGITIYGYTF.